The sequence of this TCR beta chain was determined in a study of regulatory T cells in long-lasting Graves disease. Study-wide background: For under 3 months, newly diagnosed Graves' patients had been taking antithyroid drugs.

The time point denotes: newly diagnosed GD, antithyroid drugs for less than 3 months. Scientists built the TCR library using RNA that was extracted from PBMCs. To make TCR beta libraries, researchers used iRepertoire HTBI primers and Arm-PCR of CDR3 regions. TCRdb passed the multiplex PCR reads through MiXCR, listing each CDR3 protein once. The sample consists of fewer than 550,000 distinct CDR3 sequences, 15% to 20% of them appearing once. The same specimen was also included in a second study, on T cells in Graves' hyperthyroidism and ophthalmopathy. That paper adds: In the blood, most expanded thyroid clonotypes above 0.001 appeared as well.

This TCR was recovered from a woman aged 35 to 59 with Graves disease. The material was peripheral blood mononuclear cells (PBMCs), obtained at new diagnosis, from a patient treated with antithyroid drugs.

The CDR3 DNA is TGTGCCAGCACCCCGGGGGTTCCGGGCAATGAGCAGTTCTTC. This translates into CASTPGVPGNEQFF. V and J are TRBV6-1 and TRBJ2-1, with D perhaps TRBD2 (6 bases). Germline CDR1 is MNHNS and CDR2 is SASEGT. V lost 7 bases, J lost 6 bases, and 16 bases lay in between. This CDR3 region has 14 residues.